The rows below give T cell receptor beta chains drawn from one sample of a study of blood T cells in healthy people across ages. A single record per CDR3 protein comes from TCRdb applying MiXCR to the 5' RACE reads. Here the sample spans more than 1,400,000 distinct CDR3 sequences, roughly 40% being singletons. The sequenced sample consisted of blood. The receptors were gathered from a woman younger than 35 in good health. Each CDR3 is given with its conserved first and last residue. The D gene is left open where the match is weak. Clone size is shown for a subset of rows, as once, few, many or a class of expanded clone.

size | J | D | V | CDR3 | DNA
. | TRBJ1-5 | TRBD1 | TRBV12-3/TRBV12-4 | CASSLALGRRGDQPQHF | TGTGCCAGCAGTTTAGCCCTAGGGCGCAGGGGGGATCAGCCCCAGCATTTT
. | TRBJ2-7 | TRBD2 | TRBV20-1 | CSAGREGYNEQYF | TGCAGTGCTGGGCGGGAGGGGTACAATGAGCAGTACTTC
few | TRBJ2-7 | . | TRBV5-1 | CASSSIRAAVFSSYEQYF | TGCGCCAGCAGCTCAATTCGAGCTGCAGTCTTTAGCTCCTACGAGCAGTACTTC
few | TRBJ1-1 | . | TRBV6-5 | CASSYDRGMGSAFF | TGTGCCAGCAGTTACGATCGGGGAATGGGGTCGGCTTTCTTT
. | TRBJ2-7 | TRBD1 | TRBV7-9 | CASSSTGTGGYEQNF | TGTGCCAGCAGCAGCACCGGGACAGGGGGCTACGAGCAGAACTTC
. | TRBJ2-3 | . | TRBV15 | CATSRWLGPGTDTQYF | TGTGCCACCAGCCGTTGGTTAGGGCCAGGCACCGATACGCAGTATTTT
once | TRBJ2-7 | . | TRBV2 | CAGSTDSGLFSYEQYF | TGTGCCGGCAGTACCGACAGTGGACTCTTCTCCTACGAGCAGTACTTC
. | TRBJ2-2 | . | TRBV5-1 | CASSLVVAGAPYQHTGELFF | TGCGCCAGCAGCTTGGTGGTTGCGGGGGCACCATACCAGCACACCGGGGAGCTGTTTTTT
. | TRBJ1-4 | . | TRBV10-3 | CAIRGSGGDEKLFF | TGTGCCATCCGAGGAAGTGGGGGGGATGAAAAACTGTTTTTT
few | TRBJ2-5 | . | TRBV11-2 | CASSLVALGLLETQYF | TGTGCCAGCAGCTTAGTAGCTTTAGGGCTCCTGGAGACCCAGTACTTC